These 27 T cell receptor beta chains share one sample of origin, sequenced in a study of CD8+CD57+ T cells in acquired aplastic anemia. The patients chosen for sequencing had shown expansion of CD8+CD57+ cells (detected by flow cytometry). Researchers used genomic DNA as the template to profile TCR beta VDJ and CDR3. TCRdb re-analysed the reads in MiXCR, keeping a single row per CDR3 protein. This table has over 150,000 distinct CDR3 sequences, 63% appearing once. The specimen sequenced was sorted CD4+, CD8+, or CD8+CD57+ T cells (not recorded which) from PBMCs. Receptor source: a human donor with aplastic anemia.

The chain carries TRBV2 and TRBJ1-1, with D perhaps matching TRBD1 (5 bases). V was shortened by 4 bases and J by 4 bases, with 10 bases between the two germline ends. The CDR3 has 13 amino acids. CDR1 SNHLY and CDR2 FYNNEI come from the germline V gene. CDR3 sequence: CASSVFGTTEAFF. The CDR3 region has the DNA TGTGCCAGCAGTGTCTTCGGGACCACTGAAGCTTTCTTT.

The V and J genes are TRBV7-2 and TRBJ2-7, with unresolved D. The CDR3 spans 11 residues. Germline-derived CDR1 and CDR2 are SGHTA and FQGNSA. V gave up 2 bases and J gave up 6 bases, with 5 bases separating them. The CDR3 sequence: CASSLHREQYF. DNA of the CDR3: TGTGCCAGCAGCTTACACCGCGAGCAGTACTTC.

This chain links TRBV20-1 with TRBJ2-7, with D possibly TRBD1 on 7 matching bases. This CDR3 spans 15 amino acids. Germline V CDR1 and CDR2: DFQATT, SNEGSKA (reference sequence). V gave up 0 bases and J gave up 4 bases, with 16 bases separating them. The chain's CDR3 is CSARDSSAGGYEQYF. The CDR3 DNA follows: TGCAGTGCTAGAGATAGCAGCGCAGGGGGGTACGAGCAGTACTTC.

This chain uses TRBV29-1 with TRBJ1-2, with a weak D call TRBD1 (6 bases). The CDR3 is 14 amino acids. Trimming left V 0 bases short and J 8 bases short, with 16 bases between. CDR1 is SQVTM, CDR2 ANQGSEA, per germline. The CDR3 is CSVEDRDKPPGYTF. CDR3 DNA: TGCAGCGTTGAAGACCGGGACAAACCGCCGGGCTACACCTTC.

This clonotype was detected a few times. The chain has TRBV7-9 and TRBJ2-2; D may be TRBD1 (5 bases). This CDR3 has 14 residues. CDR1 is SEHNR, CDR2 FQNEAQ, per germline (reference sequence). Trimming stripped 8 bases from V and 6 bases from J, with 16 bases between. The CDR3 loop is CASGTGQIPGELFF. The DNA for the CDR3 is TGTGCCAGCGGAACAGGCCAGATTCCCGGGGAGCTGTTTTTT.

The chain couples TRBV7-6 to TRBJ2-5; D is perhaps TRBD1 (5 bases). The CDR3 has 15 amino acids. CDR1 and CDR2 (germline): SGHVS, FNYEAQ. Trimming removed 5 bases at V and 0 bases at J, with 13 bases between. CDR3 coding DNA: TGTGCCAGCAGCGCACTGACAGCTTACCAAGAGACCCAGTACTTC. The encoded protein is CASSALTAYQETQYF.

V and J are TRBV7-8 and TRBJ2-7, with 8 bases identical to TRBD1. V lost 5 bases, J lost 3 bases, and 6 bases stayed unmatched. There are 14 residues in the CDR3. Germline V gives CDR1 SGHVS, CDR2 FQNEAQ. CDR3 amino acids: CASSTRDRLYEQYV. CDR3 coding DNA: TGTGCCAGCAGCACTAGGGACAGGCTCTACGAGCAGTACGTC.

V gene TRBV15 combines with J gene TRBJ1-4, with D possibly being TRBD1 (5 bases). Trimming pared 3 bases from V and 4 bases from J, leaving 15 bases between. The V gene's germline CDR1 is LNHNV and CDR2 YYDKDF (reference sequence). CDR3 length: 16 amino acids. Here the CDR3 DNA reads TGTGCCACCAGCAGGACAGCCGCCAAGGGTAATGAAAAACTGTTTTTT. Translation: CATSRTAAKGNEKLFF.

The rearrangement joins TRBV5-1 to TRBJ2-3; 9 bases are shared with TRBD2. The V segment lost 4 bases and the J segment 4 bases; nucleotides outside the gene matches: 7. Germline CDR1 is SGHRS and CDR2 is YFSETQ. CDR3 length: 15 residues. This chain's CDR3 is CASSRASGEADTQYF. CDR3 DNA: TGCGCCAGCAGCCGGGCTAGCGGGGAGGCAGATACGCAGTATTTT.

The CDR3 sequence: CASRSGQGVGPQHF. CDR3 nucleotides: TGTGCCAGCAGGAGTGGACAGGGGGTAGGGCCCCAGCATTTT. J is TRBJ1-5 and V is TRBV2, with 10 bases aligning to TRBD1. The V gene's germline CDR1 is SNHLY and CDR2 FYNNEI. The CDR3 is 14 residues long. V trimming: 6 bases; J trimming: 9 bases; junction bases outside the gene matches: 8.

The V gene is TRBV29-1, the J gene TRBJ2-5; the D gene could be TRBD1 or TRBD2 (6 bases each). Trimming took off 2 bases at V and 5 bases at J, with 12 bases between the two ends. This CDR3 has 13 amino acids. Germline CDR1 reads SQVTM; CDR2 reads ANQGSEA. The CDR3 region has the DNA TGCAGCGTTGAAAAGGGGGGCATGGAGACCCAGTACTTC. Protein: CSVEKGGMETQYF.

The chain combines TRBV14 with TRBJ1-1, with D possibly matching TRBD1 (5 bases). The CDR3 consists of 11 residues. CDR1 is SGHDN, CDR2 FVKESK, per germline. Trimming removed 0 bases at V and 12 bases at J, with 8 bases between. The CDR3 DNA sequence: TGTGCCAGCAGCCAAGAGGAGGGGACTTTCTTT. Translating it yields CASSQEEGTFF.

This clonotype came up a few times. The chain couples TRBV10-2 to TRBJ2-5, with TRBD1 as a possible D gene (6 bases). Germline V gene sequence: CDR1 WSHSY, CDR2 SAAADI. The CDR3 has 14 amino acids. Trimming cost V 2 bases and J 3 bases, with 10 bases left between them. The CDR3 DNA follows: TGCGCCAGCAGTGAGAGTAACAGGGAAGAGACCCAGTACTTC. Its translation is CASSESNREETQYF.

The V call is TRBV20-1, the J call TRBJ2-7; 8 bases are a match to TRBD2. The germline CDR1 and CDR2 sequences are DFQATT and SNEGSKA (reference sequence). Unmatched junction bases numbered 12, after V lost 1 base and J lost 7 bases. The CDR3 is 15 amino acids. The chain's CDR3 is CSARALLAGGREQYF. CDR3 DNA sequence: TGCAGTGCTAGAGCTTTGTTGGCGGGAGGAAGGGAGCAGTACTTC.

The chain uses TRBV7-2 and TRBJ2-7; TRBD2 matches at 11 bases. The CDR3 extends over 15 amino acids. V shed 5 bases and J 8 bases; nucleotides not matched to a gene: 11. Germline assignment: CDR1 SGHTA and CDR2 FQGNSA. The CDR3 DNA sequence: TGTGCCAGCAGCCTACTAGCGGGAGATTTGGGGAAGCAGTACTTC. As protein: CASSLLAGDLGKQYF.

This sequence joins TRBV6-1 and TRBJ2-3; D remains ambiguous. This CDR3 has 14 amino acids. Germline V gene data show CDR1 as MNHNS and CDR2 as SASEGT. Trimming shortened V by 5 bases and J by 5 bases, and 14 bases separated the two germline ends. Here the CDR3 reads CASSSNLGKDTQYF. CDR3 coding DNA: TGTGCCAGCAGTTCTAATCTGGGGAAAGATACGCAGTATTTT.

The J gene is TRBJ2-5, the V gene TRBV7-2; TRBD2 is a possible D gene (7 bases). The CDR3 extends over 16 amino acids. In germline, CDR1 is SGHTA, CDR2 FQGNSA. The V end was cut by 4 bases, the J end by 2 bases, with 17 bases between. CDR3: CASSSPGGRDQETQYF. CDR3 nucleotide sequence: TGTGCCAGCAGCTCACCGGGGGGCAGGGATCAAGAGACCCAGTACTTC.

This clonotype was counted many times. The V and J genes are TRBV5-6 and TRBJ2-7; 9 nucleotides align to TRBD1. CDR3 length: 14 residues. Unmatched junction bases numbered 5, after V lost 4 bases and J lost 3 bases. Germline V lookup: CDR1 SGHDT, CDR2 YYEEEE. The CDR3 sequence: CASSPRTGDYEQYF. In DNA form, the CDR3 reads TGTGCCAGCAGCCCGAGGACAGGGGACTACGAGCAGTACTTC.

J is TRBJ1-2 and V is TRBV2; 9 bases are shared with TRBD1. V trimming: 4 bases; J trimming: 8 bases; junction bases outside the gene matches: 11. The CDR3 runs 15 residues. Germline V gene lookup returns CDR1 SNHLY and CDR2 FYNNEI. CDR3 residues: CASSVRQGQGQGYTF. The CDR3 DNA follows: TGTGCCAGCAGTGTCCGGCAGGGACAGGGCCAAGGCTACACCTTC. Variable domain in full (rest from reference TRBV2 and TRBJ1-2): EPEVTQTPSHQVTQMGQEVILRCVPISNHLYFYWYRQILGQKVEFLVSFYNNEISEKSEIFDDQFSVERPDGSNFTLKIRSTKLEDSAMYFCASSVRQGQGQGYTFGSGTRLTVV.

This clonotype turned up a few times. This chain links TRBV10-2 with TRBJ1-6, with TRBD1 matching over 7 bases. Germline V CDR1 and CDR2: WSHSY, SAAADI. This CDR3 is built from 14 residues. After removal of 5 bases from V and 8 bases from J, the junction contained 6 bases not matched to a gene. CDR3 in amino acids: CASSYRGEDSPLHF. In nucleotides, the CDR3 is TGCGCCAGCAGTTACAGGGGAGAAGATTCACCCCTCCACTTT.

This clonotype was seen many times. The rearrangement uses TRBV5-1 and TRBJ1-3; D unresolved. CDR1 is SGHRS, CDR2 YFSETQ, per germline. The CDR3 runs 17 residues. V was shortened by 1 base and J by 0 bases, with 14 bases between the two germline ends. CDR3 bases: TGCGCCAGCAGCTTGTTACGGAGGGTGGACTCTGGAAACACCATATATTTT. Protein: CASSLLRRVDSGNTIYF.

The chain has TRBV10-3 and TRBJ2-2; no definite D call. The CDR3 consists of 13 residues. The germline V gene encodes CDR1 ENHRY and CDR2 SYGVKD. The germline V and J ends were trimmed by 11 bases and 5 bases, with 15 bases remaining between them. The CDR3 region has the DNA TGTGCCTCCTTGCCCTGGGGAACCGGGGAGCTGTTTTTT. It yields the protein CASLPWGTGELFF.

The rearrangement links TRBV6-5 to TRBJ2-7; 9 nucleotides line up with TRBD1. The CDR3 is made up of 15 amino acids. CDR1 MNHEY and CDR2 SVGAGI come from the germline V gene. Germline trimming cut 6 bases from V and 0 bases from J; bases unmatched to any gene: 6. CDR3 DNA: TGTGCCAGCAGCCCCGGGACAGGGAACTCCTACGAGCAGTACTTC. Its translation is CASSPGTGNSYEQYF.

The chain uses TRBV7-3 and TRBJ2-7, with a possible D match to TRBD2 (7 bases). This CDR3 is 16 amino acids long. From germline, CDR1 is SGHTA and CDR2 FQGTGA. V was shortened by 4 bases and J by 2 bases, with 18 bases between the two germline ends. The CDR3 DNA is TGTGCCAGCAGCTCGAAGGGGGGGAGTCGTACCTACGAGCAGTACTTC. It codes for CASSSKGGSRTYEQYF.

The genes are TRBV2 and TRBJ1-5; D is possibly TRBD1 (5 bases). Trimming pared 5 bases from V and 6 bases from J, leaving 11 bases between. This CDR3 spans 13 amino acids. From germline, CDR1 is SNHLY and CDR2 FYNNEI. The chain's CDR3 is CASSFGGTQPQHF. The DNA of the CDR3 is TGTGCCAGCAGTTTCGGGGGTACTCAGCCCCAGCATTTT. The whole variable domain, filled in from reference TRBV2 and TRBJ1-5, reads EPEVTQTPSHQVTQMGQEVILRCVPISNHLYFYWYRQILGQKVEFLVSFYNNEISEKSEIFDDQFSVERPDGSNFTLKIRSTKLEDSAMYFCASSFGGTQPQHFGDGTRLSIL.

This clonotype showed up just a few times. The rearrangement links TRBV10-3 to TRBJ2-7, with D perhaps given as TRBD1 or TRBD2 (5 bases each). Germline V CDR1 and CDR2: ENHRY, SYGVKD. The CDR3 runs 13 residues. The ends were cut back, 9 bases at V and 0 bases at J, with 12 bases in the middle. The CDR3 region has the DNA TGTGCCATATCCAGGGACGGCTCCTACGAGCAGTACTTC. It yields the protein CAISRDGSYEQYF.

The rearrangement uses TRBV30 and TRBJ2-6; D ambiguous. The CDR3 sequence is 12 residues long. Trimming shortened V by 1 base and J by 4 bases, and 2 bases separated the two germline ends. Looked up from germline, CDR1 is GTSNPN and CDR2 is SVGIG (reference sequence). The CDR3 bases are TGTGCCTGGAGTGCCGGGGCCAACGTCCTGACTTTC. This translates into CAWSAGANVLTF.